The entry below gives a single TCR beta chain sequence along with its context. V was trimmed by 5 bases and J by 2 bases, leaving 14 bases between them. Germline CDR1 SGHKS, CDR2 YYEKEE (reference sequence). The CDR3 has 15 residues. This sample was included in a study of blood T cells in healthy people across ages. Alongside a J-beta primer mix, a sample-barcoded 5' primer served in a second PCR lasting roughly 7 to 11 cycles. TCRdb called the 5' RACE reads again in MiXCR, with one record for every CDR3 protein. The table lists about a million distinct CDR3 sequences, roughly 50% of them singletons. The sample was blood. The sequence derives from a man aged 25-40 years in good health. The V call is TRBV5-5, the J call TRBJ2-4; D unclear. The CDR3 DNA is TGTGCCAGCAGTCCGTTAGCCCCACCCAAAAACATTCAGTACTTC. This encodes CASSPLAPPKNIQYF.